A single T cell receptor beta chain is shown here with its context. What it binds is not known. This sample is part of a study of shared clonotypes between healthy human individuals. The test was conducted at deep level. The repertoire was sequenced with immunoSEQ multiplex PCR; TCRdb's copy has only in-frame clones and lacks some. The table records some 2,000,000 clones, approximately 96% of them present only once. All donors were Caucasian adults living in Nashville, Tennessee. V was trimmed by 0 bases and J by 4 bases, leaving 15 bases between them. The CDR3 has 16 amino acids. CDR1 and CDR2 from the germline V gene are SGHDN and FVKESK. Overall study results and limits: Sampling used blood alone; tissue repertoires probably differ. Large depth notwithstanding, sorted-subset sequencing proved incomplete by rarefaction.

The sequence came from a man aged 18 to 29 in good health. Material: naive CD4+ T cells sorted from blood. Subset given: CD45RA+ positively selected. The chain links TRBV14 to TRBJ1-2; D uncertain. The CDR3 sequence: CASSQDIKGSPYGYTF. The CDR3 bases are TGTGCCAGCAGCCAAGATATAAAGGGAAGTCCCTATGGCTACACCTTC.